This T cell receptor beta chain was observed in a study of identical twins. One entry per CDR3 protein results from TCRdb running MiXCR on the 5' RACE reads. Of roughly 710,000 distinct CDR3 sequences in the sample, around 6% were seen once. Study-wide results and caveats: The study found excess low generation probability among twin-shared out-of-frame alpha sequences. Analyses based on zero insertions could be partly confounded by invariant MAIT and iNKT cells.

There were only healthy Caucasians among the donors. V was cut by 11 bases and J by 0 bases, with 16 bases left in between. Germline loops: CDR1 KGHSH, CDR2 LQKENI. The length of the CDR3 is 15 residues. This clonotype has just a few counts. Its target is unknown. The rearrangement uses TRBV18 and TRBJ1-4, with a possible D match to TRBD1 (5 bases). The sample consisted of naive T cells sorted from blood. This TCR was sampled from a man between 18 and 35 years old in good health. CDR3 in amino acids: CAGPSGTSTNEKLFF. CDR3 in DNA: TGTGCCGGCCCATCAGGGACCTCAACTAATGAAAAACTGTTTTTT.